This T cell receptor (beta chain) came from a study of T cell responses to AZD1222 COVID-19 vaccine. Per germline, CDR1 SGHDT and CDR2 YYEEEE. CDR3 length: 12 amino acids. V was cut by 5 bases and J by 13 bases, with 18 bases left in between. TCRdb keeps only in-frame clones here, not all; method: immunoSEQ multiplex PCR. The table lists under 150,000 clones, about 92% of them singletons. This rearrangement joins TRBV5-6 to TRBJ1-1; D is possibly TRBD1 (5 bases). This material consisted of peripheral blood, taken on day 0 of AZD1222 vaccination. The TCR originated in an adult in good health. The DNA of the CDR3 is TGTGCCAGCAGTCAAGAACAGGCAAAGGATTTCTTT. Translating it yields CASSQEQAKDFF.